These 32 T cell receptor beta chains originate from one sample sequenced in a study of blood T cell repertoires in COVID-19. Assay used: immunoSEQ multiplex PCR; TCRdb lists only in-frame clones, some missing. The sample contains about 120,000 clones, around 80% of which appear only once. The sequenced sample was peripheral blood. Receptor source: a woman aged 50 to 65 with acute or convalescent COVID-19.

This chain uses TRBV4-2 with TRBJ1-1; D is undetermined. Trimming took 1 base from V and 4 from J, leaving 16 bases between them. Germline V gene data show CDR1 as LGHNA and CDR2 as YNFKEQ. The CDR3 contains 16 residues. The CDR3 DNA is TGTGCCAGCAGCCAAGGCCCGAGTGAGGGTAGCACTGAAGCTTTCTTT. Translation: CASSQGPSEGSTEAFF.

The rearrangement uses TRBV7-9 and TRBJ2-2; the match to TRBD2 covers 8 bases. The CDR3 runs 15 residues. J was trimmed by 5 bases and V by 3 bases; bases with no gene match: 5. Germline assignment: CDR1 SEHNR and CDR2 FQNEAQ (reference sequence). The CDR3 region has the DNA TGTGCCAGCAGCTTTGGGGGGACTAGGACCGGGGAGCTGTTTTTT. It yields the protein CASSFGGTRTGELFF.

This chain connects TRBV5-8 to TRBJ1-4; D ambiguous. This CDR3 comprises 14 residues. Germline assignment: CDR1 SGHTS and CDR2 YDEGEE. V lost 0 bases, J lost 6 bases, and 9 bases lay in between. In nucleotides, the CDR3 is TGTGCCAGCAGCTTGGCCACGAGGGATGAAAAACTGTTTTTT. Translating gives CASSLATRDEKLFF.

V and J are TRBV6-5 and TRBJ2-6; TRBD1 is a possible D gene (5 bases). Germline loops: CDR1 MNHEY, CDR2 SVGAGI. The CDR3 is made up of 15 amino acids. V lost 2 bases to trimming and J lost 2 bases, with 7 bases between them. The CDR3 sequence is CASSYGAPGANVLTF. The CDR3, as DNA: TGTGCCAGCAGTTACGGGGCACCTGGGGCCAACGTCCTGACTTTC.

This rearrangement joins TRBV28 to TRBJ2-2; 7 positions agree with TRBD2. The CDR3 is 15 residues long. Germline V gene sequence: CDR1 MDHEN, CDR2 SYDVKM. Germline trimming cut 5 bases from V and 2 bases from J; bases unmatched to any gene: 5. DNA for the CDR3: TGTGCCAGCAGTGAAGCGGGGACTAACACCGGGGAGCTGTTTTTT. Protein: CASSEAGTNTGELFF.

This sequence joins TRBV7-9 and TRBJ2-7; D not certain. This CDR3 is 12 amino acids long. Trimming removed 4 bases at V and 3 bases at J, with 7 bases between. In germline, CDR1 is SEHNR, CDR2 FQNEAQ (reference sequence). CDR3 amino acids: CASSSLLYEQYF. The CDR3 DNA reads as TGTGCCAGCAGCTCCCTCCTCTACGAGCAGTACTTC.

The chain combines TRBV5-5 with TRBJ2-3; TRBD2 agrees at 7 bases. The CDR3 runs to 17 residues. The germline V gene encodes CDR1 SGHKS and CDR2 YYEKEE (reference sequence). Trimming removed 3 bases from V and 0 bases from J; junction bases left unmatched: 10. CDR3 sequence: CASSSRLGGGSTDTQYF. CDR3 in DNA: TGTGCCAGCAGCTCTAGGCTGGGCGGGGGTAGCACAGATACGCAGTATTTT.

The chain uses TRBV6-5 and TRBJ2-2; TRBD2 might be the D (6 bases). CDR3 size: 14 residues. Germline CDR1 and CDR2: MNHEY and SVGAGI. Deletions cut 8 bases from V and 2 bases from J, with 12 bases between. The CDR3 nucleotides read TGTGCCAGCGGCGGGGCCACCAACACCGGGGAGCTGTTTTTT. Translation: CASGGATNTGELFF.

The chain is built from TRBV11-1 and TRBJ1-2; TRBD1 matches 9 bases. Germline CDR1 is SGHAT and CDR2 is FQDESV (reference sequence). The CDR3 has 15 amino acids. The junction had 9 bases not matched to a gene; V was cut back by 4 bases and J by 6 bases. This CDR3 is CASSSNGQGPHGYTF. In nucleotides, the CDR3 is TGTGCCAGCAGCTCAAACGGACAGGGGCCCCATGGCTACACCTTC.

The rearrangement uses TRBV18 and TRBJ1-5; 7 bases fit TRBD1. Per germline, CDR1 KGHSH and CDR2 LQKENI. The CDR3 has 17 amino acids. The ends lost 3 bases at V and 3 bases at J; junction bases unmatched: 11. This CDR3 is CASSPEGAGWNNQPQHF. CDR3 sequence (DNA): TGTGCCAGCTCACCGGAGGGGGCAGGGTGGAACAATCAGCCCCAGCATTTT.

This chain links TRBV3-1 (or the pseudogene TRBV3-2) with TRBJ2-1, with 11 bases aligning to TRBD2. CDR1 and CDR2 from the germline V gene are LGHDT and YNNKEL (reference sequence). Losses at the gene ends were 4 bases for V and 4 bases for J; bases not matched to a gene: 6. This CDR3 has 16 residues. This chain's CDR3 is CASSRGTSGVYNEQFF. As DNA, the CDR3 is TGTGCCAGCAGCCGCGGGACTAGCGGCGTATACAATGAGCAGTTCTTC.

The V and J genes are TRBV5-1 and TRBJ1-1; TRBD1 is a possible D gene (5 bases). V lost 4 bases and J lost 0, with 10 bases in between. Germline CDR1 and CDR2: SGHRS and YFSETQ. The CDR3 has 14 amino acids. CDR3 in amino acids: CASSEGLLNTEAFF. CDR3 sequence (DNA): TGCGCCAGCAGCGAGGGACTCTTGAACACTGAAGCTTTCTTT. Looking up the rest from reference TRBV5-1 and TRBJ1-1 gives the full variable domain: KAGVTQTPRYLIKTRGQQVTLSCSPISGHRSVSWYQQTPGQGLQFLFEYFSETQRNKGNFPGRFSGRQFSNSRSEMNVSTLELGDSALYLCASSEGLLNTEAFFGQGTRLTVV.

The chain employs TRBV14 and TRBJ2-5; D might be TRBD2 (5 bases). The V end lost 3 bases, the J end lost 0 bases, and 23 bases lay between the germline ends. The CDR3 spans 19 residues. Germline CDR1 SGHDN, CDR2 FVKESK. The CDR3 DNA reads TGTGCCAGCAGCCAGGGGAGTCCGGGCTTTTCAATAAACCAAGAGACCCAGTACTTC. This gives the protein CASSQGSPGFSINQETQYF.

This clone was picked up one time. This chain links TRBV2 with TRBJ1-5; 9 nucleotides match TRBD1. V shed 3 bases and J 4 bases; nucleotides not matched to a gene: 4. The CDR3 runs to 15 residues. The germline V gene encodes CDR1 SNHLY and CDR2 FYNNEI. In DNA, the CDR3 is TGTGCCAGCAGTGATATAGGACAGGGGAATCAGCCCCAGCATTTT. This encodes CASSDIGQGNQPQHF.

This rearrangement joins TRBV27 to TRBJ2-7; 9 positions agree with TRBD2. The V gene end was trimmed by 5 bases and the J gene end by 1 base; junction bases not matched to a gene: 6. Germline V lookup: CDR1 MNHEY, CDR2 SMNVEV (reference sequence). This CDR3 has 15 amino acids. The CDR3 DNA reads as TGTGCCAGCAGTCCGGGCCTAGCGGGGTCCTACGAGCAGTACTTC. Protein sequence: CASSPGLAGSYEQYF.

CDR3 region: CASSPDYRVYGYTF. The CDR3 region has the DNA TGTGCCAGCAGCCCAGATTACCGGGTCTATGGCTACACCTTC. This rearrangement joins TRBV7-9 to TRBJ1-2, with D uncertain. Trimming stripped 5 bases from V and 4 bases from J, with 14 bases between. Germline values: CDR1 SEHNR, CDR2 FQNEAQ (reference sequence). The CDR3 runs 14 residues.

This sequence joins TRBV30 and TRBJ2-6; 9 bases agree with TRBD1. V was pared by 2 bases and J by 1 base, with 6 bases of the junction left unmatched. This CDR3 is built from 17 residues. Germline CDR1 is GTSNPN and CDR2 is SVGIG (reference sequence). CDR3 DNA sequence: TGTGCCTGGAGTCCGACAGGGGGTTTTTCTGGGGCCAACGTCCTGACTTTC. Translating gives CAWSPTGGFSGANVLTF.

The chain couples TRBV20-1 to TRBJ2-2; TRBD1 aligns across 11 bases. Germline V lookup: CDR1 DFQATT, CDR2 SNEGSKA (reference sequence). The J segment lost 6 bases and the V segment lost 3 bases, leaving 6 bases of the junction unmatched. The CDR3 is 15 residues long. The CDR3 is CSASGDRGISGELFF. CDR3 in DNA: TGCAGTGCTAGTGGGGACAGGGGGATCTCCGGGGAGCTGTTTTTT.

This clone has a handful of counts. The CDR3 DNA reads TGTGCCAGTAGTATAGTCCCTGGCGGCAGGGTAGGCAATCAGCCCCAGCATTTT. It yields the protein CASSIVPGGRVGNQPQHF. The V call is TRBV19, the J call TRBJ1-5; maybe TRBD1 (5 bases). CDR1 is LNHDA and CDR2 is SQIVND in the germline V gene (reference sequence). Trimming took 1 base from V and 2 from J, leaving 18 bases between them. This CDR3 has 18 amino acids.

The V call is TRBV11-2, the J call TRBJ2-1; D might be TRBD2 (6 bases). Germline lookup yields CDR1 SGHAT and CDR2 FQNNGV. This CDR3 has 14 amino acids. The ends were cut back, 0 bases at V and 6 bases at J, with 9 bases in the middle. CDR3 sequence: CASSLDVLANEQFF. The DNA of the CDR3 is TGTGCCAGCAGCTTAGATGTACTAGCCAATGAGCAGTTCTTC.

V and J are TRBV15 and TRBJ1-4; D is ambiguous. Trimming shortened V by 5 bases and J by 2 bases, and 6 bases separated the two germline ends. This CDR3 is built from 13 residues. CDR1 is LNHNV and CDR2 is YYDKDF in the germline V gene (reference sequence). CDR3 residues: CATSAPTNEKLFF. Here the CDR3 DNA reads TGTGCCACCAGCGCGCCGACTAATGAAAAACTGTTTTTT.

V is TRBV4-1 and J is TRBJ1-3; a possible D gene is TRBD1 (6 bases). CDR1 is MGHRA, CDR2 YSYEKL, per germline. With 2 bases removed from V and 0 bases from J, the gap between germline ends came to 8 bases. The CDR3 has 15 residues. CDR3 region: CASSQTGSSGNTIYF. CDR3 sequence (DNA): TGCGCCAGCAGCCAAACAGGGAGCTCTGGAAACACCATATATTTT.

This chain uses TRBV30 with TRBJ1-1, with D possibly TRBD1 on 5 matching bases. V was cut by 1 base and J by 0 bases, with 6 bases left in between. Germline V gene lookup returns CDR1 GTSNPN and CDR2 SVGIG (reference sequence). The CDR3 consists of 13 residues. The CDR3 loop is CAWSGQLNTEAFF. In DNA form, the CDR3 reads TGTGCCTGGAGTGGACAGTTGAACACTGAAGCTTTCTTT.

V gene TRBV30 combines with J gene TRBJ2-7; D unclear. V lost 2 bases and J lost 6, with 8 bases in between. Germline V CDR1 and CDR2: GTSNPN, SVGIG (reference sequence). CDR3 size: 11 residues. The CDR3: CAWSPSLEQYF. CDR3 coding DNA: TGTGCCTGGAGTCCCTCTCTCGAGCAGTACTTC.

The V and J genes are TRBV7-6 and TRBJ1-1, with a tentative D call TRBD1 (6 bases). The CDR3 runs to 15 residues. CDR1 and CDR2 from the germline V gene are SGHVS and FNYEAQ. V gave up 1 base and J gave up 0 bases, with 9 bases separating them. CDR3 residues: CASSLGQGMNTEAFF. In DNA form, the CDR3 reads TGTGCCAGCAGCTTAGGGCAGGGGATGAACACTGAAGCTTTCTTT.

The chain couples TRBV3-1 (or the pseudogene TRBV3-2) to TRBJ2-7; D is uncertain. V was shortened by 3 bases and J by 2 bases, with 14 bases between the two germline ends. Per the germline V gene, CDR1 is LGHDT and CDR2 is YNNKEL (reference sequence). CDR3 length: 15 residues. The CDR3 DNA reads as TGTGCCAGCAGCCAGGGTTTGAGCAGCGCCTACGAGCAGTACTTC. Translating it yields CASSQGLSSAYEQYF.

V is TRBV4-1 and J is TRBJ1-1; 8 bases agree with TRBD1. Germline CDR1 and CDR2: MGHRA and YSYEKL. The CDR3 consists of 15 residues. V lost 3 bases to trimming and J lost 5 bases; unmatched junction nucleotides: 8. For the CDR3, the DNA is TGCGCCAGCAGCCACCAAGACAGGGGAACTACTGAAGCTTTCTTT. Translating it yields CASSHQDRGTTEAFF.

The rearrangement links TRBV6-1 to TRBJ2-1; 7 nucleotides line up with TRBD1. Trimming took 2 bases from V and 9 from J; bases not matched to a gene: 4. There are 13 residues in the CDR3. Germline V gene data show CDR1 as MNHNS and CDR2 as SASEGT. The CDR3 sequence is CASSESQGIEQFF. CDR3 DNA sequence: TGTGCCAGCAGTGAATCACAGGGGATTGAGCAGTTCTTC.

The CDR3 region has the DNA TGTGCCAGCAGTTTGACAGGAACTAATGAAAAACTGTTTTTT. This gives the protein CASSLTGTNEKLFF. The chain links TRBV28 to TRBJ1-4; weak D call: TRBD1 (6 bases). The CDR3 extends over 14 amino acids. Germline CDR1 and CDR2: MDHEN and SYDVKM. Trimming took off 3 bases at V and 1 base at J, with 6 bases between the two ends.

The chain is built from TRBV27 and TRBJ1-5; D possibly corresponds to TRBD1 (5 bases). V lost 0 bases and J 3 bases, leaving 12 bases between the germline ends. The germline V gene encodes CDR1 MNHEY and CDR2 SMNVEV (reference sequence). The CDR3 consists of 16 residues. The CDR3 coding sequence is TGTGCCAGCAGTTTATCGTCCGACAGAGTCAATCAGCCCCAGCATTTT. Its translation is CASSLSSDRVNQPQHF.

This clone was observed a single time. The gene calls are TRBV12-3 or TRBV12-4 and TRBJ1-1, with D unresolved. The length of the CDR3 is 13 residues. Trimming cost V 0 bases and J 4 bases, with 6 bases left between them. The CDR3 nucleotides are TGTGCCAGCAGTTTAGCACCGGGCACTGAAGCTTTCTTT. Amino acids: CASSLAPGTEAFF.

The J gene is TRBJ2-6, the V gene TRBV4-2; perhaps TRBD1 as D (6 bases). The germline V gene encodes CDR1 LGHNA and CDR2 YNFKEQ. Trimming pared 1 base from V and 4 bases from J, leaving 14 bases between. This CDR3 has 17 amino acids. CDR3 residues: CASSQAYRASGANVLTF. The CDR3 bases are TGTGCCAGCAGCCAAGCTTACAGGGCTTCAGGGGCCAACGTCCTGACTTTC.